The 6 T cell receptor beta chains listed next were all sequenced from one sample in a study of spatial heterogeneity in lung cancer. Each CDR3 protein is one row after TCRdb ran MiXCR on the 5' RACE reads. The sample yields around 47,000 distinct CDR3 sequences, 6.5% to 7.5% seen once. Stated time point: blood at routine non-recurrence follow-up after resection. Unsorted whole RNA of tumor, nontumor lung or frozen PBMC was sequenced. This specimen was PBMCs, taken at follow-up. These receptor sequences come from a female donor with early-stage non-small cell lung cancer.

In its sample, this clonotype was seen many times. V usage is TRBV20-1 and J usage is TRBJ2-3; 8 bases line up with TRBD1. CDR1 DFQATT and CDR2 SNEGSKA come from the germline V gene (reference sequence). Unmatched junction bases numbered 8, after V lost 5 bases and J lost 1 base. CDR3 size: 15 residues. CDR3 coding DNA: TGCAGTGCTTCCTACACAGGGGGTGGCACAGATACGCAGTATTTT. Protein sequence: CSASYTGGGTDTQYF.

In this sample, this clonotype turned up a few times. J is TRBJ2-7 and V is TRBV10-3, with D hard to call. The CDR3 runs 12 residues. V lost 1 base and J 10 bases, leaving 11 bases between the germline ends. The germline gives CDR1 ENHRY, CDR2 SYGVKD. The CDR3 DNA reads TGTGCCATCAGTGAGTATGAGGCCTACCAGTACTTC. Residues: CAISEYEAYQYF.

This clonotype was counted at least ten times. The genes are TRBV12-3 or TRBV12-4 and TRBJ1-4; D is possibly TRBD1 (6 bases). V lost 3 bases, J lost 6 bases, and 8 bases lay in between. This CDR3 contains 13 residues. The CDR3 here is CASSFSGDEKLFF. The CDR3, as DNA: TGTGCCAGCAGTTTTTCAGGGGATGAAAAACTGTTTTTT.

This clonotype has only a few counts. The genes are TRBV5-4 and TRBJ2-1; 9 bases are shared with TRBD2. From germline, CDR1 is SGHNT and CDR2 YYREEE (reference sequence). Germline trimming cut 4 bases from V and 9 bases from J; bases unmatched to any gene: 11. There are 15 residues in the CDR3. The CDR3 reads CASSPRGGEITEQFF. In DNA form, the CDR3 reads TGTGCCAGCAGCCCGCGGGGGGGGGAAATAACTGAGCAGTTCTTC.

This clonotype appeared a few times. The V call is TRBV20-1, the J call TRBJ1-2; TRBD1 matches at 9 bases. The CDR3 is 16 residues long. Per germline, CDR1 DFQATT and CDR2 SNEGSKA (reference sequence). Germline trimming cut 3 bases from V and 3 bases from J; bases unmatched to any gene: 11. CDR3 sequence: CSASPSGTGSHYGYTF. The CDR3 bases are TGCAGTGCTAGTCCCTCCGGGACAGGGTCGCACTATGGCTACACCTTC.

This clonotype has a handful of counts. This chain links TRBV6-2 or TRBV6-3 with TRBJ2-7, with D perhaps given as TRBD1 or TRBD2 (5 bases each). The CDR3 is made up of 16 amino acids. Germline V gives CDR1 MNHEY, CDR2 SVGEGT. Trimming pared 5 bases from V and 2 bases from J, leaving 19 bases between. The CDR3 sequence is CASSGLPGRGTYEQYF. CDR3 sequence (DNA): TGTGCCAGCAGTGGGCTTCCGGGACGGGGAACCTACGAGCAGTACTTC.